This TCR beta chain was sequenced for a study of neurological immune-mediated disorders. Study-wide points: For the multiple sclerosis repertoire cluster, an association with any clinical or MRI feature was absent. Subjects shared no identical expanded-clone CDR3 amino acid sequences, suggesting private TCR-beta repertoires in all groups. The greatest TCR clonal expansion appeared in HTLV-1-associated myelopathy and the smallest, falling below healthy controls, in multiple sclerosis.

This clonotype was found many times. Its antigen is unidentified. Template-switch 5'RACE cDNA synthesis added a 10-nucleotide unique molecular identifier. TCRdb passed the 5' RACE reads through MiXCR, listing each CDR3 protein once. Of approximately 59,000 distinct CDR3 sequences listed, roughly 4.9% are singletons. Trimming pared 4 bases from V and 12 bases from J, leaving 13 bases between. CDR1 is DFQATT, CDR2 SNEGSKA, per germline (reference sequence). The CDR3 has 10 amino acids. Sequencing input: PBMCs. The TCR was taken from a human donor with multiple sclerosis. The donor label of this sample is uncertain. The V gene is TRBV20-1, the J gene TRBJ2-7; a possible D gene is TRBD1 (5 bases). CDR3 DNA: TGCAGTGCTATTACAGGAACAAGGTACTTC. Its translation is CSAITGTRYF.